The present T cell receptor (beta chain) was sequenced within a study of blood T cells in healthy people across ages. This clonotype came up a few times. A second PCR of about 6 to 11 cycles used a sample-barcoded 5' primer and a J-beta primer mix. TCRdb reprocessed the 5' RACE reads via MiXCR and lists one record per CDR3 protein. The sample holds approximately 780,000 distinct CDR3 sequences, 20% to 30% seen once. Isolation per sample recovered at least 7 million PBMCs. Extraction of total RNA produced a minimum of 5 micrograms from each sample. The CDR3 consists of 13 residues. Germline lookup yields CDR1 WSHSY and CDR2 SAAADI. Trimming took 4 bases from V and 15 from J, leaving 19 bases between them. Another study also made use of these data, one on T cells of mothers and their children. That source notes: The whole RNA yield was converted to cDNA, about 1.4 ug per 15 ul. When the second PCR was run, its M1S primer added sample barcodes and 2-4 random nucleotides.

Input material: blood. The clonotype comes from a boy between 10 and 17 years old in good health. The V and J genes are TRBV10-2 and TRBJ1-5; D unresolved. CDR3 in amino acids: CASSATTTAVSHF. The CDR3 region has the DNA TGCGCCAGCAGTGCCACAACCACTGCCGTCTCGCATTTT.